This T cell receptor beta chain appears in the sequencing data of a study of blood T cell repertoires in COVID-19. Study at large: The United States, Italy and Spain supplied acute and convalescent COVID-19 samples.

TCRdb's copy holds only in-frame clones and misses some; the assay was immunoSEQ multiplex PCR. This table holds around 200,000 clones, about 84% found once. This clone has only one observation. In terms of age and location, participants ranged from roughly 18 to 90 years and lived in about two dozen US areas. The ends lost 7 bases at V and 3 bases at J; junction bases unmatched: 6. Germline loops: CDR1 LNHDA, CDR2 SQIVND (reference sequence). This CDR3 contains 15 residues. This clonotype was obtained from a woman in her thirties or forties with acute COVID-19. The sequenced material came from PBMCs or T cells enriched from blood (not recorded which). The chain combines TRBV19 with TRBJ2-2, with 9 bases lining up with TRBD1. CDR3 in DNA: TGTGCCAGTACCCCCGGGACAGGGTACACCGGGGAGCTGTTTTTT. Protein sequence: CASTPGTGYTGELFF.